This T cell receptor (beta chain) is from a study of blood T cell repertoires in COVID-19 (dated by TCRdb to 2020 to 2021). Looking at the study overall: The collaborator samples originated in the United States, Italy and Spain and spanned the acute and convalescent phases of COVID-19. The material from the prospective study consisted of cDNA or gDNA derived from T cells, B-cell-depleted T cells, or PBMCs. The dataset comprised deeply sampled blood TCRbeta repertoires from subjects exposed to, actively infected with, or recovered from COVID-19. A freely available public database, intended as a resource for researchers studying the immune response to SARS-CoV-2, is where the repertoires were released. The samples were drawn from the first 160 participants of the ongoing ImmuneRACE study and from 1,254 subjects provided by 6 global collaborators. Nearly every sample came with metadata listing a de-identified subject ID, COVID-19 status, age in years and sex. Where HLA class I and class II types were available, the types were taken from metadata supplied by the sample provider, not from assay-based typing. On the study overall, not on this receptor specifically: How much clinical and demographic metadata was included differed by source and by participant, and the metadata was provided uncurated.

Comments on this clone: What this receptor recognizes is not known. Per-base qualities were not stored, and no clone one base away is much larger.

TCRbeta CDR3 regions were amplified from genomic DNA by means of the immunoSEQ Assay, a bias-controlled multiplex PCR. Regarding the original processing steps: The number of nucleated cells in each sample was estimated by amplification of reference gene primers within the assay. To quantify the absolute abundance of each unique TCRbeta CDR3 rearrangement, sequence reads were collapsed and filtered. For each sample, productive Simpson clonality was calculated as the square root of Simpson's diversity index over productive rearrangements. Drawn from immuneACCESS, this table holds only the in-frame rearrangements with V and J called that TCRdb kept. Clones are partly lost; checked studies trace under half to an unresolved V gene and leave the rest unexplained. D and trimming come from the DNA, and the V and J calls and clone size come from that table. This sample holds around 210,000 clones; 70% to 90% were observed only once. The biggest ten clones account for about 5.1% of the sample.

In Seattle, one collaborating source enrolled patients while the infection was active and tracked those patients longitudinally over the course of disease. Collaborating institutions collected whole blood in K2EDTA tubes following their own protocols. For TCRbeta analysis, collaborator samples were shipped as frozen whole blood, as isolated PBMCs, or as DNA extracted from either sample type. From the cysteine through the phenylalanine, the CDR3 covers 12 amino acids. The kept DNA is CDR3 alone, 36 bases in frame from the first base. Via the germline V gene, CDR1 is MDHEN and CDR2 SYDVKM. Between the V and J ends, shortened by 6 bases and 7 bases respectively, the junction contains 13 bases.

The sample was peripheral blood. The receptor was derived from a man aged 45 to 65 with COVID-19, enrolled during active disease. This chain is built from TRBV28 and TRBJ2-7; TRBD1 is perhaps the D gene, given 6 matching bases. The CDR3 here reads CASRLQGLEQYF. The nucleotide sequence reads TGTGCCAGCAGACTACAGGGCTTGGAGCAGTACTTC. The reference TRBV28 and TRBJ2-7 proteins fill in what lies around the CDR3, so the full variable domain reads DVKVTQSSRYLVKRTGEKVFLECVQDMDHENMFWYRQDPGLGLRLIYFSYDVKMKEKGDIPEGYSVSREKKERFSLILESASTNQTSMYLCASRLQGLEQYFGPGTRLTVT.